This T cell receptor beta chain was captured by sequencing in a study of PD-L1 blockade in urothelial cancer. Turning to the study itself: T cells numbered a median of approximately 150,000 in the blood samples.

V lost 0 bases, J lost 7 bases, and 11 bases lay in between. Germline assignment: CDR1 SGDLS and CDR2 YYNGEE. There are 13 residues in the CDR3. Clones were sequenced by immunoSEQ multiplex PCR, and TCRdb holds only the in-frame ones, with some missing. The sample carries some 23,000 clones, less than 85% recorded once. Time point in this sample: peripheral blood 6 weeks after treatment start. Urothelial carcinoma in patients was locally advanced or metastatic. This sample comprised PBMCs, obtained around atezolizumab (anti-PD-L1) treatment. V is TRBV9 and J is TRBJ2-7; a possible D gene is TRBD2 (6 bases). The receptor comes from a man between 65 and 85 years old with urothelial cancer. CDR3 in DNA: TGTGCCAGCAGCGTAGCGGGCGGGGATGAGCAGTACTTC. Its protein product is CASSVAGGDEQYF.